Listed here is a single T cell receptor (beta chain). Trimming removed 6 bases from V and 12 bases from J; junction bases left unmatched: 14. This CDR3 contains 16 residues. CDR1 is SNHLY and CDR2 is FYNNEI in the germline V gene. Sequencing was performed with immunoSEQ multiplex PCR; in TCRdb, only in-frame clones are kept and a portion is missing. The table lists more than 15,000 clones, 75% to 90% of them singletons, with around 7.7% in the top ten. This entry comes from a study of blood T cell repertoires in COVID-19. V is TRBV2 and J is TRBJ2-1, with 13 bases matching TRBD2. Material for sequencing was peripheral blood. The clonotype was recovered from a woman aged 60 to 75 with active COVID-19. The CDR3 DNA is TGTGCCAGCAGAGCTCCCGGGACTAGCGGGGCCGGGGGGCAGTTCTTC. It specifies CASRAPGTSGAGGQFF.